These 3 T cell receptor beta chains came from one sample sequenced in a study of beta chain features in type 1 diabetes. The study reverse transcribed the entire isolated RNA, so it sequenced expressed TCRB transcripts. The method was immunoSEQ multiplex PCR; TCRdb's version includes in-frame clones alone and lacks a portion of them. The sample includes fewer than 500,000 clones, 11% to 15% of them seen just once. The specimen was naive CD4+ T cells from blood. These receptors were taken from a man aged 30-40 years in good health.

This clone has at least ten counts. The V call is TRBV9, the J call TRBJ2-5; D is unresolved. The CDR3 consists of 14 residues. The V gene's germline CDR1 is SGDLS and CDR2 YYNGEE. V shed 4 bases and J shed 7 bases, with 17 bases lying between them. CDR3 protein: CASSPSRGPRTQYF. The CDR3 region has the DNA TGTGCCAGCAGCCCCTCACGAGGCCCGAGGACCCAGTACTTC.

The chain combines TRBV2 with TRBJ2-4, with 8 bases that match TRBD1. There are 17 residues in the CDR3. From germline, CDR1 is SNHLY and CDR2 FYNNEI. Unmatched junction bases numbered 6, after V lost 2 bases and J lost 0 bases. DNA of the CDR3: TGTGCCAGCAGTGAACAGGGGGCGCGGACAGCCAAAAACATTCAGTACTTC. Protein sequence: CASSEQGARTAKNIQYF.

Points on this clone: Other DNA sequences in this sample translate to the same CDR3. The J gene is TRBJ2-2, the V gene TRBV29-1, with D perhaps matching TRBD1 or TRBD2 (5 bases each). CDR3 length equals 14 residues. Per germline, CDR1 SQVTM and CDR2 ANQGSEA. V was clipped by 4 bases and J by 5 bases, with 14 bases between them. CDR3 region: CSVGGTSGTGELFF. For the CDR3, the DNA is TGCAGCGTTGGTGGGACCTCCGGAACCGGGGAGCTGTTTTTT.